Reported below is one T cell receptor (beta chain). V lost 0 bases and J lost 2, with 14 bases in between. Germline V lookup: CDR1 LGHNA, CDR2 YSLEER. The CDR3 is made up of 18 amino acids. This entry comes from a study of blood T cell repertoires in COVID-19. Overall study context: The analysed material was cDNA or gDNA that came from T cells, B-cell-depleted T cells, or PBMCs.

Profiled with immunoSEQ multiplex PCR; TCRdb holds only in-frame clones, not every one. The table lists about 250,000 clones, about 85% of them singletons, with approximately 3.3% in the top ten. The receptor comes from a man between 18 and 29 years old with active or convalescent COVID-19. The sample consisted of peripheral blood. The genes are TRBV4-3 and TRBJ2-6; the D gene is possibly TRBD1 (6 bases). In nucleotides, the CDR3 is TGCGCCAGCAGCCAAGATTGGGCAGGGGCGGCTGGGGCCAACGTCCTGACTTTC. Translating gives CASSQDWAGAAGANVLTF.